What follows are 20 T cell receptor beta chains derived from one specimen sequenced in a study of shared clonotypes between healthy human individuals. Libraries were prepared by immunoSEQ multiplex PCR; TCRdb keeps only in-frame clonotypes and omits some of them. This sample has around 2,000,000 clones, with 90% to 95% found just once. The sample taken for sequencing was naive CD4+ T cells sorted from blood. Subset in this sample: CD45RA+ positively selected. The receptors come from a man younger than 35 in good health.

The genes are TRBV2 and TRBJ2-5, with 8 nucleotides matching TRBD1. This CDR3 has 14 residues. The J segment lost 4 bases and the V segment lost 7 bases, leaving 8 bases of the junction unmatched. Germline-derived CDR1 and CDR2 are SNHLY and FYNNEI. For the CDR3, the DNA is TGTGCCAGCATGAGGGGGACAGGTCGAGAGACCCAGTACTTC. Translating it yields CASMRGTGRETQYF.

The chain carries TRBV5-4 and TRBJ2-1; 7 nucleotides agree with TRBD2. There are 16 residues in the CDR3. The V gene's germline CDR1 is SGHNT and CDR2 YYREEE (reference sequence). V lost 5 bases and J lost 5; bases outside the gene matches: 13. The CDR3 nucleotides read TGTGCCAGCAGGTTAGACCTAGCGGACCTAAACAATGAGCAGTTCTTC. Protein: CASRLDLADLNNEQFF.

V and J are TRBV2 and TRBJ1-5; D uncertain. The CDR3 length is 14 residues. V gave up 6 bases and J gave up 2 bases, with 11 bases separating them. From germline, CDR1 is SNHLY and CDR2 FYNNEI. The CDR3 region has the DNA TGTGCCAGCAGAGGCAGGATGGGCAATCAGCCCCAGCATTTT. Its protein product is CASRGRMGNQPQHF.

The V call is TRBV30, the J call TRBJ2-1, with 8 bases matching TRBD2. V lost 5 bases and J lost 5; bases outside the gene matches: 5. CDR1 is GTSNPN, CDR2 SVGIG, per germline (reference sequence). The CDR3 contains 13 residues. The CDR3 sequence: CAWGSGANNEQFF. CDR3 DNA: TGTGCCTGGGGTAGCGGGGCTAACAATGAGCAGTTCTTC.

V is TRBV6-6 and J is TRBJ2-7; possible D gene TRBD2, 6 bases. V was trimmed by 6 bases and J by 4 bases, leaving 13 bases between them. The CDR3 has 13 amino acids. Germline V gene data show CDR1 as MNHNY and CDR2 as SVGAGI (reference sequence). CDR3 sequence (DNA): TGTGCCAGCAGCCGGGACTCCCGATACGAGCAGTACTTC. Translating it yields CASSRDSRYEQYF.

The chain couples TRBV10-1 to TRBJ1-6; 10 nucleotides line up with TRBD1. Looked up from germline, CDR1 is WNHNN and CDR2 is SYGVQD (reference sequence). This CDR3 region has 15 residues. V dropped 7 bases and J dropped 7; count of bases not matched to a gene: 7. CDR3 in DNA: TGCGCCAGCAAATTGACAGGGGGCCACAATTCACCCCTCCACTTT. Its protein is CASKLTGGHNSPLHF.

The genes are TRBV18 and TRBJ1-1; D unresolved. The CDR3 has 18 residues. Germline V lookup: CDR1 KGHSH, CDR2 LQKENI. The V gene lost 2 bases and the J gene lost 0 bases, with 19 bases spanning the gap. The CDR3 loop reads CASSPWRADTRMNTEAFF. For the CDR3, the DNA is TGTGCCAGCTCACCATGGAGGGCAGACACTAGGATGAACACTGAAGCTTTCTTT.

This chain connects TRBV5-1 to TRBJ1-6, with D maybe TRBD1 (5 bases). Trimming removed 3 bases at V and 7 bases at J, with 14 bases between. The germline CDR1 and CDR2 sequences are SGHRS and YFSETQ. This CDR3 comprises 15 residues. The CDR3 region has the DNA TGCGCCAGCAGCTCCGCGGGACGGACAAATTCACCCCTCCACTTT. Translation: CASSSAGRTNSPLHF.

The chain links TRBV6-5 to TRBJ2-7; TRBD1 agrees at 7 bases. V lost 5 bases and J lost 0; bases outside the gene matches: 7. The V gene's germline CDR1 is MNHEY and CDR2 SVGAGI. The CDR3 is made up of 15 amino acids. The CDR3 DNA sequence: TGTGCCAGCAGTCCCGTGACAGGGAGCTCCTACGAGCAGTACTTC. Translated, it gives CASSPVTGSSYEQYF.

This chain links TRBV6-1 with TRBJ2-3; the D is unclear. V shed 0 bases and J shed 0 bases, with 10 bases lying between them. Germline V gives CDR1 MNHNS, CDR2 SASEGT. CDR3 length equals 16 residues. In DNA form, the CDR3 reads TGTGCCAGCAGTGAAGCTTTACGTCTGAGCACAGATACGCAGTATTTT. Residues: CASSEALRLSTDTQYF.

CDR3 coding DNA: TGCGCCAGCAGCTCGGACTCAATTTATGAGCAGTTCTTC. Its translation is CASSSDSIYEQFF. The rearrangement links TRBV5-1 to TRBJ2-1; possibly TRBD2 for D (5 bases). The CDR3 spans 13 residues. Per germline, CDR1 SGHRS and CDR2 YFSETQ. Between the trimmed V and J ends, which lost 3 bases and 8 bases, there was a span of 12 bases.

As regards this clone: This sample also contains other DNA sequences that code for the same CDR3. The genes are TRBV11-2 and TRBJ2-3, with 8 bases identical to TRBD1. The CDR3 is 15 residues long. Germline CDR1 SGHAT, CDR2 FQNNGV. V shed 1 base, J shed 1 base, and the junction held 1 base outside the gene matches. In nucleotides, the CDR3 is TGTGCCAGCAGCTTAGGGACAGGGCGCACAGATACGCAGTATTTT. It specifies CASSLGTGRTDTQYF. Full variable domain (outside the CDR3, taken from reference TRBV11-2 and TRBJ2-3): EAGVAQSPRYKIIEKRQSVAFWCNPISGHATLYWYQQILGQGPKLLIQFQNNGVVDDSQLPKDRFSAERLKGVDSTLKIQPAKLEDSAVYLCASSLGTGRTDTQYFGPGTRLTVL.

This chain joins TRBV5-1 and TRBJ1-3, with D tentatively TRBD1 (6 bases). The germline V and J ends were trimmed by 4 bases and 4 bases, with 15 bases remaining between them. Germline CDR1 and CDR2: SGHRS and YFSETQ. This CDR3 comprises 15 residues. CDR3 DNA: TGCGCCAGCAGCCCAGCGACAGGAGCCGGAAACACCATATATTTT. Its protein product is CASSPATGAGNTIYF. The whole variable domain, filled in from reference TRBV5-1 and TRBJ1-3, reads KAGVTQTPRYLIKTRGQQVTLSCSPISGHRSVSWYQQTPGQGLQFLFEYFSETQRNKGNFPGRFSGRQFSNSRSEMNVSTLELGDSALYLCASSPATGAGNTIYFGEGSWLTVV.

The chain couples TRBV29-1 to TRBJ1-1, with 9 bases fitting TRBD1. This CDR3 region has 19 residues. J gave up 5 bases and V 6 bases, and 25 bases lay outside the gene matches. The germline V gene encodes CDR1 SQVTM and CDR2 ANQGSEA. The CDR3 nucleotides read TGCAGCGTCGAGGGTAGCTGGGGACAGGGCTCTATAGGGAAGACTGAAGCTTTCTTT. Amino acid sequence: CSVEGSWGQGSIGKTEAFF.

The chain couples TRBV19 to TRBJ2-2; D assignment may be TRBD1 or TRBD2 (5 bases each). The CDR3 runs to 15 residues. CDR1 is LNHDA and CDR2 is SQIVND in the germline V gene (reference sequence). Deletions cut 1 base from V and 6 bases from J, with 12 bases between. The CDR3 spells CASSIGSGRAGELFF. In DNA, the CDR3 is TGTGCCAGTAGTATAGGGTCAGGGAGAGCCGGGGAGCTGTTTTTT.

The chain combines TRBV5-1 with TRBJ2-5; possible D gene TRBD2, 5 bases. The ends were cut back, 4 bases at V and 5 bases at J, with 18 bases in the middle. CDR1 SGHRS and CDR2 YFSETQ come from the germline V gene. The length of the CDR3 is 15 residues. The CDR3: CASSPAPGVAETQYF. The CDR3, as DNA: TGCGCCAGCAGCCCGGCACCCGGGGTAGCTGAGACCCAGTACTTC.

Comment on this clone: Other nucleotide sequences in the sample specify the same CDR3. The CDR3 sequence: CASRPTSGVADTQYF. For the CDR3, the DNA is TGTGCCAGCAGGCCTACTAGCGGGGTGGCAGATACGCAGTATTTT. This chain joins TRBV6-5 and TRBJ2-3; the match to TRBD2 covers 10 bases. This CDR3 comprises 15 residues. Germline lookup yields CDR1 MNHEY and CDR2 SVGAGI. The V and J ends lost 6 bases and 4 bases, in that order; junction bases with no gene match: 7.

The chain has TRBV28 and TRBJ1-5; no reliable D call. The germline gives CDR1 MDHEN, CDR2 SYDVKM. V was clipped by 5 bases and J by 4 bases, with 12 bases between them. CDR3 length: 14 amino acids. In nucleotides, the CDR3 is TGTGCCAGCAGTCTGGGAGGTATTAATCAGCCCCAGCATTTT. Protein product: CASSLGGINQPQHF.

The chain employs TRBV5-4 and TRBJ2-3, with 8 bases that match TRBD2. The CDR3 runs 17 residues. The junction had 12 bases not matched to a gene; V was cut back by 4 bases and J by 2 bases. Germline V lookup: CDR1 SGHNT, CDR2 YYREEE (reference sequence). CDR3 sequence: CASSQEGLAVVTDTQYF. CDR3 sequence (DNA): TGTGCCAGCAGCCAAGAAGGACTAGCCGTAGTCACAGATACGCAGTATTTT.

The chain uses TRBV6-6 and TRBJ1-3; D is undetermined. The CDR3 has 10 amino acids. Germline CDR1 and CDR2: MNHNY and SVGAGI (reference sequence). Trimming took 5 bases from V and 7 from J, leaving 3 bases between them. The CDR3 DNA follows: TGTGCCAGCAGTGATAACACCATATATTTT. Amino acid sequence: CASSDNTIYF.